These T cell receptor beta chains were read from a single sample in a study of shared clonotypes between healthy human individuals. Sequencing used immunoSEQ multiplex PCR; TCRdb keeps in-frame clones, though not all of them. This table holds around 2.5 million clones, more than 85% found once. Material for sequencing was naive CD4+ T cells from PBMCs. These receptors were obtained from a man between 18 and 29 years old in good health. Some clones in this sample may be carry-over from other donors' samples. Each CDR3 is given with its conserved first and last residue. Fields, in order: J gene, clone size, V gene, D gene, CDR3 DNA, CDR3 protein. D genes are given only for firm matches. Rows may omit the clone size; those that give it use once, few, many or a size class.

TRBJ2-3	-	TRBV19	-	TGTGCCAGTAGTACGGTCCTGGGGCTGGGCACAGATACGCAGTATTTT	CASSTVLGLGTDTQYF
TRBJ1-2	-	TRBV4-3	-	TGCGCCAGCAGCCAAGATCCAGGGATGGGCTATGGCTACACCTTC	CASSQDPGMGYGYTF
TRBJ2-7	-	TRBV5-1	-	TGCGCCAGCTGTCCAGGGCAGCTCTCCTACGAGCAGTACTTC	CASCPGQLSYEQYF
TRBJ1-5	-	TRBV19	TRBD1	TGTGCCACCCAATTAACAGGGGGCCAGCCCCAGCATTTT	CATQLTGGQPQHF
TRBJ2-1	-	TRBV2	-	TGTGCCAGCAGTTGGCCGGTCAACGCCGGGAGTACCGAGCAGTTCTTC	CASSWPVNAGSTEQFF
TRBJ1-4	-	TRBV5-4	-	TGTGCCAGCAGCACTGGTGGAGGAAACCAAAAACTGTTTTTT	CASSTGGGNQKLFF
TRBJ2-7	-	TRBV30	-	TGTGCCTGGAGTGTACCTTTCTACGAGCAGTACTTC	CAWSVPFYEQYF
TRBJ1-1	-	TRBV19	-	TGTGCCAGTAGTCCTCCCAGGGGTCGGGGCGGCACTGAAGCTTTCTTT	CASSPPRGRGGTEAFF
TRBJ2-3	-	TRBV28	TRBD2	TGTGCCAGCAGTTCCCTGGGGGGGACCACAGATACGCAGTATTTT	CASSSLGGTTDTQYF
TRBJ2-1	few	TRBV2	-	TGTGCCAGCAGTGAAGCGTTAAGGAATGAGCAGTTCTTC	CASSEALRNEQFF
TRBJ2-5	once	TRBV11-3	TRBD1	TGTGCCAGCAGCCGGTCGGGACAGGGGGGAGAGACCCAGTACTTC	CASSRSGQGGETQYF
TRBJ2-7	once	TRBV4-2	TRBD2	TGTGCCAGCAGCTCTCGACTAGCGGGAGTCGGCGAGCAGTACTTC	CASSSRLAGVGEQYF
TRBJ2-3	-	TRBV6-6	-	TGTGCCAGCAGTTACTCGCCGGGAAGCACAGATACGCAGTATTTT	CASSYSPGSTDTQYF
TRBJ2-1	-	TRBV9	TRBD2	TGTGCCAGCAGCGTAGGGGGAACTAGCGGGACCCGGCTGAATGAGCAGTTCTTC	CASSVGGTSGTRLNEQFF
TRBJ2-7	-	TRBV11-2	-	TGTGCCAGCAGCTTAGAACTGCAGGGAGCCGACGAGCAGTACTTC	CASSLELQGADEQYF
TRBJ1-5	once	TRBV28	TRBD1	TGTGCCAGCAGTTTCAGGGGGCGCGGTCAGCCCCAGCATTTT	CASSFRGRGQPQHF
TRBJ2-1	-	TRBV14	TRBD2	TGTGCCAGCAGCCGAGAATTACCAGCAGCGGGATCTGAGCAGTTCTTC	CASSRELPAAGSEQFF
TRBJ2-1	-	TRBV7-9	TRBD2	TGTGCCAGCAGCTCGGGGGGGTGGGCCCGAACTTACAATGAGCAGTTCTTC	CASSSGGWARTYNEQFF
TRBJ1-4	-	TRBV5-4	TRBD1	TGTGCCAGCAGCTTGACCGGACAGGGAGCTAATGAAAAACTGTTTTTT	CASSLTGQGANEKLFF
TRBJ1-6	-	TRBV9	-	TGTGCCAGCAGCGCTAAAGACGGCCGAATTAATTCACCCCTCCACTTT	CASSAKDGRINSPLHF
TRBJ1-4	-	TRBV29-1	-	TGCAGCGTTGAAGTGCGAACTAGGGATGAAAAACTGTTTTTT	CSVEVRTRDEKLFF
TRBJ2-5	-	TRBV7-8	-	TGTGCCAGCAGCTTAGCGCGGGCGGCGTACCAAGAGACCCAGTACTTC	CASSLARAAYQETQYF
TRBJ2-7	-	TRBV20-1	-	TGCAGTGCCGTGGACGCCTACGAGCAGTACTTC	CSAVDAYEQYF
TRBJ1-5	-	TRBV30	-	TGTGCCTGGGCCGGGGGAAGCAATCAGCCCCAGCATTTT	CAWAGGSNQPQHF
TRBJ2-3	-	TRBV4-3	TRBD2	TGCGCCAGCAGCCAAGGGCTAGCGGGCGTCGGCACAGATACGCAGTATTTT	CASSQGLAGVGTDTQYF
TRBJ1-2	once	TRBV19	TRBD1	TGTGCCAGTAGGACAACAGGGGGCTCGGACTATGGCTACACCTTC	CASRTTGGSDYGYTF
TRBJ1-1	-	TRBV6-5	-	TGTGCCAGCAGTTACTCAGACGGGACCACTGAAGCTTTCTTT	CASSYSDGTTEAFF
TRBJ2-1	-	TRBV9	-	TGTGCCAGCAGCGTAGGTTCTAGCGTACACTACAATGAGCAGTTCTTC	CASSVGSSVHYNEQFF
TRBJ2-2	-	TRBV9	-	TGTGCCAGCAGCGTAGCTACAGGCACCGGGGAGCTGTTTTTT	CASSVATGTGELFF
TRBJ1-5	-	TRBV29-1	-	TGCAGCGTGGCGTTAGACGGTAGCAATCAGCCCCAGCATTTT	CSVALDGSNQPQHF
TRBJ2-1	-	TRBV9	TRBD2	TGTGCCAGCAGCGTTAGCGGGAGCGAGGGCAATGAGCAGTTCTTC	CASSVSGSEGNEQFF
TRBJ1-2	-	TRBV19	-	TGTGCCAGTAGTACCACAGGGAAAGTCTTTGGCTACACCTTC	CASSTTGKVFGYTF
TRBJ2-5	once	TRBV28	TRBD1	TGTGCCAGCAGCTTAACAGGGGGCGTACGGGAGACCCAGTACTTC	CASSLTGGVRETQYF
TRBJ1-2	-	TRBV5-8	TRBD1	TGTGCCAGCAGTTCTGACAGGGACTATGGCTACACCTTC	CASSSDRDYGYTF
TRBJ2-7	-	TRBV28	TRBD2	TGTGCCAGCAGTTTTTTAGCGGGAGGGCCGGCCTACGAGCAGTACTTC	CASSFLAGGPAYEQYF
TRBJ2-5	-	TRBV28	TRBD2	TGTGCCAGCAGTCCGATGAGCGGGGGGGCGGAGACCCAGTACTTC	CASSPMSGGAETQYF
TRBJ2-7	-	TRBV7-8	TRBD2	TGTGCCAGCAGCTTATCCCTGGCTAGCGGGAGGGACTACGAGCAGTACTTC	CASSLSLASGRDYEQYF